This TCR beta chain appears in the sequencing data of a study of blood T cell repertoires in COVID-19. Study-wide context: Sources were T cells, B-cell-depleted T cells, or PBMCs; the material itself was cDNA or gDNA.

Method: immunoSEQ multiplex PCR; TCRdb's copy keeps in-frame clones and lacks some. The sample lists some 460,000 clones, 87% seen once, with around 0.7% in the top ten. All enrollees were about 18 to 100 years old and from some 24 US areas. This CDR3 spans 14 amino acids. With 0 bases removed from V and 6 bases from J, the gap between germline ends came to 12 bases. Germline V gene lookup returns CDR1 MNHEY and CDR2 SMNVEV (reference sequence). The chain links TRBV27 to TRBJ2-7, with unresolved D. This clonotype was sampled from a woman between 18 and 29 years old who had recovered from COVID-19. The specimen sequenced was PBMCs or T cells enriched from blood (not recorded which). As DNA, the CDR3 is TGTGCCAGCAGTTTATCGAGATCTAATTTCGAGCAGTACTTC. It is translated as CASSLSRSNFEQYF.